The rows below give T cell receptor beta chains drawn from one sample of a study of OX40 agonist ivuxolimab in advanced cancers. Assay: immunoSEQ multiplex PCR; the TCRdb copy retains only in-frame clones and omits some. Here the sample spans under 20,000 clones, about 89% being singletons. The input for sequencing was CD4+ or CD8+ T cells sorted from blood, taken in a trial of the OX40 agonist ivuxolimab. These receptors all come from an adult with an advanced solid tumor such as melanoma, head and neck, liver or kidney cancer. CDR3s include the opening cysteine and the closing phenylalanine or tryptophan. D genes are given only for firm matches. Size is omitted from some rows. Given values are once, few, many or a class for expanded clones.

J gene | V gene | D gene | CDR3 length | clone size | CDR3 protein | CDR3 DNA
TRBJ1-4 | TRBV2 | NA | 16 | NA | CASSGLGGPTNEKLFF | TGTGCCAGCAGTGGTCTTGGCGGCCCAACTAATGAAAAACTGTTTTTT
TRBJ2-7 | TRBV27 | NA | 13 | NA | CASSLEPSYEQYF | TGTGCCAGCAGTTTAGAGCCCAGTTACGAGCAGTACTTC
TRBJ1-1 | TRBV19 | NA | 14 | NA | CASSTYDTNTEAFF | TGTGCCAGTAGTACCTACGACACGAACACTGAAGCTTTCTTT
TRBJ2-1 | TRBV19 | NA | 16 | NA | CASRGPGGTAYNEQFF | TGTGCCAGTAGAGGCCCGGGCGGGACGGCTTACAATGAGCAGTTCTTC
TRBJ2-7 | TRBV19 | TRBD2 | 13 | NA | CASSSSGYYEQYF | TGTGCCAGTAGTTCTAGCGGATACTACGAGCAGTACTTC
TRBJ1-1 | TRBV6-6 | TRBD1 | 13 | NA | CASSSGGYTEAFF | TGTGCCAGCTCCTCAGGGGGTTACACTGAAGCTTTCTTT
TRBJ2-2 | TRBV28 | NA | 18 | few | CASRTIYRDGRGTGELFF | TGTGCCAGCAGGACAATTTATCGGGACGGCCGGGGCACCGGGGAGCTGTTTTTT
TRBJ2-3 | TRBV4-3 | TRBD2 | 17 | NA | CASSQDMASGRPDTQYF | TGCGCCAGCAGCCAAGATATGGCTAGCGGGAGGCCAGATACGCAGTATTTT
TRBJ2-5 | TRBV7-9 | TRBD1 | 14 | NA | CASSRFGTEETQYF | TGTGCCAGCAGCCGTTTTGGGACAGAAGAGACCCAGTACTTC
TRBJ2-7 | TRBV5-1 | NA | 13 | few | CASLGDSSYEQYF | TGCGCCAGCCTGGGGGATAGCTCCTACGAGCAGTACTTC
TRBJ2-2 | TRBV4-3 | NA | 14 | once | CASSQETSPGELFF | TGCGCCAGCAGCCAAGAAACTAGCCCCGGGGAGCTGTTTTTT
TRBJ2-5 | TRBV5-4 | TRBD2 | 15 | NA | CASSLPGLVGETQYF | TGTGCCAGCAGCTTGCCGGGACTAGTAGGTGAGACCCAGTACTTC
TRBJ2-1 | TRBV6-6 | TRBD2 | 15 | NA | CASSQGLAGRNEQFF | TGTGCCAGCAGTCAGGGACTAGCGGGCCGCAATGAGCAGTTCTTC
TRBJ2-7 | TRBV11-2 | NA | 12 | NA | CASSLGRSEQYF | TGTGCCAGCAGCTTAGGGCGGTCAGAGCAGTACTTC
TRBJ1-4 | TRBV30 | NA | 14 | NA | CAWRSGLEWKKLFF | TGTGCCTGGCGATCCGGACTCGAGTGGAAAAAGCTGTTTTTT
TRBJ1-5 | TRBV28 | NA | 12 | NA | CASSFAVEPQHF | TGTGCCAGCAGTTTCGCAGTCGAGCCCCAGCATTTT
TRBJ1-5 | TRBV7-2 | NA | 15 | NA | CASSLGYQGGQPQHF | TGTGCCAGCAGCTTAGGATACCAGGGTGGGCAGCCCCAGCATTTT
TRBJ2-2 | TRBV4-2 | TRBD1 | 14 | NA | CASGHRGNTGELFF | TGTGCCAGCGGTCACAGGGGGAACACCGGGGAGCTGTTTTTT
TRBJ1-1 | TRBV11-1 | TRBD1 | 14 | once | CASSSTGWNTEAFF | TGTGCCAGCAGTTCGACAGGGTGGAACACTGAAGCTTTCTTT
TRBJ2-1 | TRBV6-5 | TRBD2 | 15 | NA | CASSYYGTRDNEQFF | TGTGCCAGCAGTTACTACGGGACTAGGGACAATGAGCAGTTCTTC
TRBJ2-7 | TRBV4-3 | NA | 14 | once | CASSQDGRTYEQYF | TGCGCCAGCAGCCAAGATGGGAGGACATACGAGCAGTACTTC
TRBJ2-2 | TRBV9 | NA | 11 | NA | CASTSGGELFF | TGTGCCAGCACGTCCGGCGGGGAGCTGTTTTTT
TRBJ1-5 | TRBV4-1 | TRBD1 | 16 | NA | CASSQGTGREDQPQHF | TGCGCCAGCAGCCAAGGGACAGGGAGGGAAGATCAGCCCCAGCATTTT
TRBJ2-1 | TRBV28 | TRBD2 | 15 | NA | CASTLQLAGGNEQFF | TGTGCCAGCACCTTGCAACTAGCGGGAGGAAATGAGCAGTTCTTC
TRBJ1-2 | TRBV7-8 | NA | 12 | NA | CASSLVGRGYTF | TGTGCCAGCAGCTTAGTGGGGCGAGGCTACACCTTC
TRBJ2-7 | TRBV7-9 | TRBD1 | 14 | NA | CASSFRDRNSEQYF | TGTGCCAGCAGCTTCCGGGACAGGAACTCCGAGCAGTACTTC
TRBJ2-7 | TRBV28 | TRBD1 | 14 | NA | CASSLRTGDDEQYF | TGTGCCAGCAGTTTACGGACAGGGGACGACGAGCAGTACTTC
TRBJ2-1 | TRBV5-1 | NA | 13 | NA | CASSLFRDGEQFF | TGCGCCAGCAGCTTGTTCAGGGACGGCGAGCAGTTCTTC
TRBJ2-3 | TRBV5-1 | TRBD2 | 16 | few | CASSLSGVLSTDTQYF | TGCGCCAGCAGCCTCAGCGGGGTACTTAGCACAGATACGCAGTATTTT
TRBJ2-2 | TRBV4-1 | TRBD1 | 16 | NA | CASSQVTGGRTGELFF | TGCGCCAGCAGCCAAGTAACAGGGGGCAGGACCGGGGAGCTGTTTTTT
TRBJ1-4 | TRBV29-1 | NA | 14 | NA | CSVEGLAPNEKLFF | TGCAGCGTTGAGGGGTTGGCCCCTAATGAAAAACTGTTTTTT
TRBJ2-3 | TRBV2 | TRBD2 | 14 | NA | CATLTSGRSGTQYF | TGTGCCACCCTAACTAGCGGACGGAGTGGTACGCAGTATTTT
TRBJ2-7 | TRBV27 | NA | 14 | NA | CASSWSHQPYEQYF | TGTGCCAGCAGTTGGTCCCATCAACCCTACGAGCAGTACTTC
TRBJ1-1 | TRBV5-1 | NA | 13 | NA | CASSLDRGTEAFF | TGCGCCAGCAGCCTAGACCGGGGCACTGAAGCTTTCTTT
TRBJ1-4 | TRBV9 | NA | 17 | NA | CASSAGARKDRNEKLFF | TGTGCCAGCAGCGCGGGGGCCAGAAAGGACCGAAATGAAAAACTGTTTTTT
TRBJ2-3 | TRBV29-1 | TRBD2 | 12 | NA | CSARLASDTQYF | TGCAGCGCGAGACTAGCGTCAGATACGCAGTATTTT
TRBJ2-7 | TRBV15 | TRBD2 | 14 | NA | CATSDRLAPYEQYF | TGTGCCACCAGCGACCGACTAGCGCCCTACGAGCAGTACTTC
TRBJ2-1 | TRBV11-2 | TRBD2 | 16 | NA | CASSLYREGHYNEQFF | TGTGCCAGCAGCTTATACCGGGAGGGACACTACAATGAGCAGTTCTTC
TRBJ1-5 | TRBV28 | NA | 13 | NA | CASSFVLGRSQHF | TGTGCCAGCAGTTTCGTTCTTGGGCGGTCCCAGCATTTT
TRBJ2-2 | TRBV27 | TRBD2 | 19 | NA | CASSPGLAGVWTDTGELFF | TGTGCCAGCAGCCCGGGACTAGCGGGAGTTTGGACGGACACCGGGGAGCTGTTTTTT
TRBJ1-2 | TRBV29-1 | NA | 15 | NA | CSVDDDHQGYYGYTF | TGCAGCGTCGATGACGACCATCAGGGTTACTATGGCTACACCTTC
TRBJ1-1 | TRBV9 | NA | 13 | NA | CASSPSLGTEAFF | TGTGCCAGCAGCCCCAGTTTGGGGACTGAAGCTTTCTTT
TRBJ1-2 | TRBV14 | NA | 17 | NA | CASSQEGSGILTYGYTF | TGTGCCAGCAGCCAAGAAGGGTCAGGGATTCTCACCTATGGCTACACCTTC
TRBJ2-6 | TRBV25-1 | NA | 18 | NA | CASSRSAELQSRANVLTF | TGTGCCAGCAGTCGAAGCGCAGAACTGCAAAGTCGGGCCAACGTCCTGACTTTC
TRBJ2-1 | TRBV7-2 | NA | 15 | NA | CASSLRDTGPNEQFF | TGTGCCAGCAGCTTGCGAGATACGGGACCCAATGAGCAGTTCTTC
TRBJ1-3 | TRBV6-5 | TRBD1 | 15 | NA | CASRLGTGAGNTIYF | TGTGCCAGCAGACTCGGGACAGGGGCAGGAAACACCATATATTTT
TRBJ1-3 | TRBV27 | NA | 16 | NA | CASSLTGALSGNTIYF | TGTGCCAGCAGTTTAACTGGGGCTCTCTCTGGAAACACCATATATTTT